This record looks at one TCR beta chain sequence and its context. Original data processing: Amplified reference gene primers provided the basis for estimating nucleated cell counts. The table came from immunoSEQ multiplex PCR; TCRdb's copy has only in-frame clones and leaves some out. V and J calls plus clone size are reproduced from that table; the DNA served to infer D and trimming. The table includes over 30,000 clones, around 82% detected once. This specimen comes from a study of blood T cell repertoires in COVID-19. As for the study in general: COVID-19 samples collected from the United States, Italy and Spain covered acute and convalescent phases. Sample material is recorded as cDNA or gDNA derived from T cells, B-cell-depleted T cells, or PBMCs.

This CDR3 comprises 17 residues. Germline lookup yields CDR1 LGHNA and CDR2 YSLEER. V shed 1 base, J shed 4 bases, and the junction held 10 bases outside the gene matches. This rearrangement joins TRBV4-3 to TRBJ2-1, with 7 bases that match TRBD2. Sequenced sample: peripheral blood. The receptor comes from a man older than 75 with active or convalescent COVID-19. The CDR3 reads CASSQGSGTNRYNEQFF. The DNA for the CDR3 is TGCGCCAGCAGCCAAGGCAGCGGGACTAATCGTTACAATGAGCAGTTCTTC.